This record covers a single TCR beta chain. Its cognate antigen is unknown. Only in-frame clones appear in the TCRdb table, and some are missing; sequencing was by immunoSEQ multiplex PCR. Here the sample spans around 150,000 clones, around 90% being singletons. After removal of 3 bases from V and 6 bases from J, the junction contained 5 bases not matched to a gene. Germline V gene data show CDR1 as SGHTA and CDR2 as FQGNSA. The CDR3 runs to 15 residues. The sample belongs to a study of T cell responses to AZD1222 COVID-19 vaccine. Study-wide points: The donor group comprised mostly white British people and more females; the analysis possibly underestimated clonal diversity. Receipt of two AZD1222 doses was followed by a rise in Spike-specific TCR breadth and depth. Just a handful of AZD1222 recipients were seropositive at baseline. No repertoire was sampled before or during the peak T cell response, only after it.

This sample comprised peripheral blood, obtained on day 0 of AZD1222 vaccination. This clonotype was obtained from an adult in good health. The V and J genes are TRBV7-2 and TRBJ2-3; TRBD2 matches 11 bases. CDR3 protein: CASSFTSGGWDTQYF. As DNA, the CDR3 is TGTGCCAGCAGCTTTACTAGCGGGGGTTGGGATACGCAGTATTTT.